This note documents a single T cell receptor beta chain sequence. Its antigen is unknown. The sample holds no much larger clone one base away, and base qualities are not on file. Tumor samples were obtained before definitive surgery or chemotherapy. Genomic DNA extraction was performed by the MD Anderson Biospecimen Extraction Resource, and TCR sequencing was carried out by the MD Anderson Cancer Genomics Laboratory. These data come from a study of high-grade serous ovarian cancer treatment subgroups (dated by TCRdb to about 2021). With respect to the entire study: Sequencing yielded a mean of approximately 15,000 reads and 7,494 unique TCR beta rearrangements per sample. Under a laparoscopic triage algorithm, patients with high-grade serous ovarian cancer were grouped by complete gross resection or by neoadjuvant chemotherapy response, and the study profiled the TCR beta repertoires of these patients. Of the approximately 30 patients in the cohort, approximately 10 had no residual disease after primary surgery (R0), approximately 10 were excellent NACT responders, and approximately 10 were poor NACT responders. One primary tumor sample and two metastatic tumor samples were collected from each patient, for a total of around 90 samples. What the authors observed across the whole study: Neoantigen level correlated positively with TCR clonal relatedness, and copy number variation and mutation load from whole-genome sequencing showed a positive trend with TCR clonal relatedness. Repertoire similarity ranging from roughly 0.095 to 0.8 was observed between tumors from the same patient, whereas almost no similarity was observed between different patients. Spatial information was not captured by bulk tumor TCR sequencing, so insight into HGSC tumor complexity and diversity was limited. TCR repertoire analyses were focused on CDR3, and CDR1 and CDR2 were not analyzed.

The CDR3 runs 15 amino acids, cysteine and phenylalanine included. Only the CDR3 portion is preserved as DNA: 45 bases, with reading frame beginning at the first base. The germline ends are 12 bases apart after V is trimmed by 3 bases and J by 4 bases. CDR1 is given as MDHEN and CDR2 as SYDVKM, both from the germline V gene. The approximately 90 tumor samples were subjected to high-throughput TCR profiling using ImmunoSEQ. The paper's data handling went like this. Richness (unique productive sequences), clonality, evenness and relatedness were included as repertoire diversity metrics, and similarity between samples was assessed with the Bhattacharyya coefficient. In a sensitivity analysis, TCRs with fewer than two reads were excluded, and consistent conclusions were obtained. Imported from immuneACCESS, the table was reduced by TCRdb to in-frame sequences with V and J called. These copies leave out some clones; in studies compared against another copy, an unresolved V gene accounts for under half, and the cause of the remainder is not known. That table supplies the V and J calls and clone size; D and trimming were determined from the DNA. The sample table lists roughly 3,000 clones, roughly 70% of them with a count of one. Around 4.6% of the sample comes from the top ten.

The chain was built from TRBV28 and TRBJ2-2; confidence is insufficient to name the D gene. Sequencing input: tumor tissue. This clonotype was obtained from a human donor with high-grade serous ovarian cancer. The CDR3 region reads CASSFLRRSTGELFF. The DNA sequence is TGTGCCAGCAGTTTTTTACGAAGGAGCACCGGGGAGCTGTTTTTT.